This TCR beta chain originates from a study of cytomegalovirus exposure and HLA in healthy donors. Turning to this clone: Antigen: not known.

Study results and caveats: Subsequent analysis found a tendency for first-cohort TCR clusters to co-occur within the 95 to 150 validation repertoires. Cytomegalovirus status was reportedly diagnosed by the classifier with high specificity and sensitivity.

This CDR3 has 16 amino acids. The germline CDR1 and CDR2 sequences are MDHEN and SYDVKM. V was pared by 2 bases and J by 0 bases, with 10 bases between. Clones were read by immunoSEQ multiplex PCR, and TCRdb kept only the in-frame ones, dropping some. The sample shows tens of thousands of clones, roughly 90% of them seen only once. The specimen sequenced was PBMCs. The rearrangement links TRBV28 to TRBJ2-2; D is possibly TRBD2 (6 bases). The receptor was isolated from a woman under 30 in good health and CMV-seronegative. This CDR3 reads CASSLGLKSNTGELFF. The CDR3 DNA reads as TGTGCCAGCAGTTTAGGACTAAAATCGAACACCGGGGAGCTGTTTTTT.